This entry concerns a single T cell receptor (beta chain). This sample was included in a study of shared clonotypes between healthy human individuals. Germline V gives CDR1 KGHSH, CDR2 LQKENI. This CDR3 is built from 12 residues. Between the trimmed V and J ends, which lost 6 bases and 5 bases, there was a span of 10 bases. Sequencing used immunoSEQ multiplex PCR; TCRdb keeps in-frame clones, though not all of them. The sample carries some 1.1 million clones, 70% to 85% recorded once. This TCR derives from a man aged 18 to 30 in good health. Some clones in this sample may be carry-over from other donors' samples. The genes are TRBV18 and TRBJ1-1; D is perhaps TRBD1 (6 bases). The sequenced sample was memory CD4+ T cells from PBMCs. The subset denotes: CD45RA-negative fraction. CDR3 residues: CASSEGGTEAFF. CDR3 nucleotides: TGTGCCAGCTCTGAGGGGGGGACTGAAGCTTTCTTT.